The rows below give T cell receptor beta chains drawn from one sample of a study of blood T cell repertoires in COVID-19. TCRdb's table, derived via immunoSEQ multiplex PCR, lists solely in-frame clones and lacks some. The sample includes 180,000 or so clones, roughly 80% of them seen just once. Sequenced material: PBMCs or T cells enriched from blood (not recorded which). All receptors come from a man between 50 and 59 years old who had recovered from COVID-19. CDR3s include the opening cysteine and the closing phenylalanine or tryptophan. D genes are given only for firm matches. Size tells how often a clone was seen (once, few, many) or the class of an expanded clone, and some rows leave it out.

V gene	clone size	D gene	J gene	CDR3 protein	CDR3 DNA
TRBV6-5	.	.	TRBJ2-5	CASRKQIQETQYF	TGTGCCAGCAGAAAACAGATACAAGAGACCCAGTACTTC
TRBV29-1	once	.	TRBJ2-5	CSVAASLVETQYF	TGCAGCGTTGCGGCTAGTTTAGTAGAGACCCAGTACTTC
TRBV19	.	TRBD2	TRBJ2-1	CASRAGTSDYNEQFF	TGTGCCAGTAGAGCCGGGACTAGCGACTACAATGAGCAGTTCTTC
TRBV18	.	.	TRBJ2-7	CASSPRQNSYEQYF	TGTGCCAGCTCACCCAGACAGAACTCCTACGAGCAGTACTTC
TRBV2	.	.	TRBJ1-2	CASSTVPNYGYTF	TGTGCCAGCAGCACAGTCCCTAACTATGGCTACACCTTC
TRBV7-2	.	.	TRBJ2-3	CASSLVQDTQYF	TGTGCCAGCAGCTTAGTCCAGGATACGCAGTATTTT
TRBV9	.	.	TRBJ2-5	CASTGGGQETQYF	TGTGCCAGCACCGGAGGCGGGCAAGAGACCCAGTACTTC
TRBV5-1	once	TRBD1	TRBJ1-4	CASSLQDREGKLFF	TGCGCCAGCAGCCTCCAGGACAGGGAAGGGAAACTGTTTTTT
TRBV5-4	.	TRBD2	TRBJ2-1	CASSLGLAGGNEQFF	TGTGCCAGCAGCTTGGGACTAGCGGGAGGTAACGAGCAGTTCTTC
TRBV27	.	TRBD2	TRBJ2-7	CASSWASGRRIHEQYF	TGTGCCAGCAGTTGGGCTAGCGGGAGAAGAATCCACGAGCAGTACTTC
TRBV6-6	once	.	TRBJ2-3	CASSARVADTQYF	TGTGCCAGCAGCGCCAGGGTAGCAGATACGCAGTATTTT
TRBV21-1	.	.	TRBJ2-2	CASTRNRVANTGELFF	TGTGCCAGCACCCGAAACAGGGTCGCTAACACCGGGGAGCTGTTTTTT
TRBV11-3	.	.	TRBJ1-1	CASSLSQGTEAFF	TGTGCCAGCAGCTTATCCCAGGGCACTGAAGCTTTCTTT
TRBV16	.	.	TRBJ1-5	CASSQSADQPQHF	TGTGCCAGCAGCCAATCGGCGGATCAGCCCCAGCATTTT
TRBV19	.	.	TRBJ2-1	CASKQTPSSPYNEQFF	TGTGCCAGCAAGCAAACTCCTAGCTCCCCCTACAATGAGCAGTTCTTC
TRBV11-2	.	TRBD1	TRBJ1-4	CASSQGGTGGAYEKLFF	TGTGCCAGCAGCCAAGGAGGGACAGGGGGCGCCTATGAAAAACTGTTTTTT
TRBV5-1	.	TRBD2	TRBJ2-5	CASTLAGGPLETQYF	TGCGCCAGCACGCTAGCGGGGGGGCCCTTGGAGACCCAGTACTTC
TRBV3-1/TRBV3-2	once	.	TRBJ1-3	CASSQTQGLRNTIYF	TGTGCCAGCAGTCAGACTCAGGGTTTAAGGAACACCATATATTTT
TRBV7-2	.	.	TRBJ2-7	CTSSFDSLDPYEQYF	TGTACCAGCAGCTTTGACAGTCTAGACCCCTACGAGCAGTACTTC
TRBV6-5	.	.	TRBJ2-5	CASSYSTIGETQYF	TGTGCCAGCAGTTACTCGACTATCGGAGAGACCCAGTACTTC
TRBV10-3	many	.	TRBJ2-7	CAIRDSWSLYEQYF	TGTGCCATCAGGGACAGCTGGTCACTCTACGAGCAGTACTTC
TRBV27	.	.	TRBJ2-7	CASSLLRYF	TGTGCCAGCAGTTTACTTCGGTACTTC